This entry describes one TCR beta chain. Its specificity is unknown. Clones were sequenced by immunoSEQ multiplex PCR, and TCRdb holds only the in-frame ones, with some missing. This table holds some 30,000 clones, roughly 90% found once. This specimen belongs to a study of OX40 agonist ivuxolimab in advanced cancers. At the level of the study: Ivuxolimab, which patients received intravenously every 2 weeks, was dosed at 0.01 to 10 mg/kg. Prior anti-PD-1, anti-PD-L1 or anti-CTLA-4 therapy was allowed; less than 45% had some. Overall study results and limits: Among T cells, CD8+ cells averaged more expanded clones than CD4+ cells.

The receptor was isolated from an adult with an advanced solid tumor such as melanoma, head and neck, liver or kidney cancer. The sample in question was CD4+ or CD8+ T cells sorted from blood, obtained in a trial of the OX40 agonist ivuxolimab.

The CDR3 DNA is TGTGCCAGCAGCTTGGACCCAAACAGGGTGGGCTATGGCTACACCTTC. This codes for CASSLDPNRVGYGYTF. The rearrangement joins TRBV5-6 to TRBJ1-2; D possibly corresponds to TRBD1 (6 bases). Germline V gives CDR1 SGHDT, CDR2 YYEEEE. Trimming left V 0 bases short and J 4 bases short, with 16 bases between. CDR3 length: 16 amino acids. The full variable domain, with the rest looked up from reference TRBV5-6 and TRBJ1-2, is DAGVTQSPTHLIKTRGQQVTLRCSPKSGHDTVSWYQQALGQGPQFIFQYYEEEERQRGNFPDRFSGHQFPNYSSELNVNALLLGDSALYLCASSLDPNRVGYGYTFGSGTRLTVV.